This T cell receptor (beta chain) was captured by sequencing in a study of cytomegalovirus exposure and HLA in healthy donors. In the PCR, 60 Vbeta and 13 Jbeta primers were used. Methods used by the authors: About 11 million of tens of millions of unique TCR beta chains were shared, per a later count. Repertoires were generated with immunoSEQ multiplex PCR, while TCRdb's copy carries only in-frame clones and drops some. The V and J calls and the clone size are those of that table, but D and trimming were determined from the DNA. This repertoire includes more than 45,000 clones. The specimen was PBMCs. This clonotype originated in a woman under 40 in good health and CMV-seropositive.

The CDR3 loop is CASSFWSRTDTQYF. CDR3 DNA sequence: TGTGCCAGCAGCTTTTGGAGTCGCACAGATACGCAGTATTTT. The chain joins TRBV13 to TRBJ2-3; D is unresolved. This CDR3 contains 14 residues. The ends were cut back, 3 bases at V and 1 base at J, with 8 bases in the middle. The germline CDR1 and CDR2 sequences are PRHDT and FYEKMQ (reference sequence).